This T cell receptor beta chain is from a study of T cells after yellow fever vaccination (dated by TCRdb to between 2018 and 2021). Regarding the complete study: The SMART-Seq v4 Ultra Low Input RNA kit was used to prepare libraries from fractions with low cell numbers. Blood samples were taken at several timepoints before and after primary and secondary immunization, and bulk PBMC replicates and cell subsets were isolated. To follow T-cell clones before and after both primary and booster YFV17D yellow fever vaccination, bulk TCR alpha and beta repertoires underwent longitudinal sequencing. The cohort comprised two healthy male donors, one aged 18 to 30 and one aged 30 to 40 years. Study-wide findings and limitations: Only a couple of donors were included in the study, so the extent to which the findings can be generalized is limited. Compared with the primary T-cell response, the secondary T-cell response was weaker but faster, peaking on day 5 rather than day 15. Computational filtering was required because FACS-sorted repertoires could contain abundant contaminating clonotypes from the bulk population. After the booster, most clones that had expanded after primary vaccination were detected again (roughly 95% of CD4 and over 75% of CD8), suggesting broad maintenance of memory. A small fraction of clonotypes showed up in both the CD4 and CD8 compartments, probably as a result of convergent recombination.

Sequencing used an Illumina NovaSeq 6000. TCR cDNA was synthesized by 5'RACE template switching, which introduced a universal primer site and unique molecular identifiers. cDNA synthesis was primed from both the TCR alpha and TCR beta constant segments. Two PCR steps were used to amplify libraries, with sample barcodes and sequencing adapters being added in the second step. Sequencing of the libraries was done on either Illumina HiSeq 2500 (2x100 bp) or NovaSeq (2x150 bp). Per the source publication's procedure: Reads were demultiplexed and collapsed into UMI consensus sequences with MIGEC, and V(D)J alignment was performed with MiXCR. Clonotypes responding to the vaccine were identified with edgeR on replicate PBMC samples, with the criteria of FDR below 0.01 and a log2 fold change above 5 up to day 15. Each bulk clonotype was labeled CD4 or CD8 based on which sequenced repertoire, CD4 or CD8, contained the clonotype at higher abundance. The public reads were reanalyzed by TCRdb: fastp trimming at Q25, MiXCR alignment, in-frame beta chains only. Rows with a matching CDR3 protein are joined into one entry that keeps the most common DNA and genes. The V and J calls reflect TCRdb's pipeline rather than the authors' work. Across this sample there are about 350,000 distinct CDR3 sequences, with over 4% seen only once. Roughly 24% of the sample lies in the top ten.

Reading from cysteine to phenylalanine, the CDR3 counts 14 amino acids. Left in the record is the CDR3 DNA by itself, 42 bases read in frame from the first base. V loses 5 bases, J loses 7 bases, and the germline ends lie 15 bases apart. This clonotype turned up a few times. Its antigen is still unknown. The input lacks base qualities; no much larger clone sits a single base away. According to the study, the label for this sample's treatment or condition signals: live attenuated yellow fever vaccine strain. Two biological replicates of bulk PBMCs were collected at each blood-draw timepoint. A standard Ficoll-Paque protocol was used to isolate PBMCs from peripheral blood. TriZol was used to extract RNA from bulk PBMCs, from CD4 and CD8 fractions, and from dextramer-positive and dextramer-negative fractions.

The sequence was collected from a man between 18 and 35 years old who received the YFV17D yellow fever vaccine. This receptor chain uses TRBV12-3 or TRBV12-4 and TRBJ1-3; confidence is insufficient to name the D gene. The specimen comprised PBMCs, sampled 5 days after the yellow fever booster vaccination. The encoded CDR3 is CASSPGFPRNTIYF. The nucleotide sequence is TGTGCCAGCAGTCCCGGGTTCCCGAGGAACACCATATATTTT.